These 26 T cell receptor beta chains share one sample of origin, sequenced in a study of blood T cell repertoires in COVID-19 (dated by TCRdb to about 2020). Library generation was performed with the immunoSEQ multiplex PCR assay. TCRdb holds this immuneACCESS table with in-frame rearrangements only. Some clones are missing; in checked studies, unresolved V genes explain under half, and the rest has no known cause. A total of about 160,000 clones appear in this sample, about 85% of them only once. The ten largest clones add up to about 3.3% of the sample. Material: peripheral blood. These receptors all stem from a human donor with acute or convalescent COVID-19. The donor label of this sample is uncertain.

CDR3 residues: CASSYSTGVGGNTIYF. CDR3 bases: TGTGCCAGCAGTTACAGTACAGGGGTGGGTGGAAACACCATATATTTT. J is TRBJ1-3 and V is TRBV6-6, with TRBD1 identical over 7 bases. Germline lookup yields CDR1 MNHNY and CDR2 SVGAGI (reference sequence). The CDR3 spans 16 residues. V lost 2 bases to trimming and J lost 3 bases; unmatched junction nucleotides: 7.

The chain links TRBV7-3 to TRBJ1-5; D gene unclear. CDR1 SGHTA and CDR2 FQGTGA come from the germline V gene. The CDR3 totals 13 residues. Trimming stripped 4 bases from V and 4 bases from J, with 8 bases between. CDR3 sequence reads: CASSWAANQPQHF. The CDR3, as DNA: TGTGCCAGCAGCTGGGCAGCAAATCAGCCCCAGCATTTT. Supplemented by reference TRBV7-3 and TRBJ1-5, the full variable domain reads GAGVSQTPSNKVTEKGKYVELRCDPISGHTALYWYRQSLGQGPEFLIYFQGTGAADDSGLPNDRFFAVRPEGSVSTLKIQRTERGDSAVYLCASSWAANQPQHFGDGTRLSIL.

This clone was counted only a few times. The chain combines TRBV5-4 with TRBJ1-2, with D perhaps TRBD1 (6 bases). The CDR3 extends over 14 amino acids. The V and J ends lost 3 bases and 2 bases respectively, with 11 bases between them. Germline CDR1 is SGHNT and CDR2 is YYREEE (reference sequence). CDR3 protein: CASSYWTANYGYTF. The CDR3 DNA follows: TGTGCCAGCAGCTATTGGACAGCGAACTATGGCTACACCTTC.

The chain carries TRBV5-4 and TRBJ1-1; D possibly corresponds to TRBD1 (5 bases). Germline V CDR1 and CDR2: SGHNT, YYREEE (reference sequence). The CDR3 runs to 16 residues. V lost 0 bases to trimming and J lost 5 bases, with 17 bases between them. Here the CDR3 reads CASSLGIAGGKTEAFF. DNA of the CDR3: TGTGCCAGCAGCTTGGGCATCGCCGGGGGGAAGACTGAAGCTTTCTTT.

With respect to this clone: The sample holds other DNA sequences that translate to the same CDR3. This chain joins TRBV7-2 and TRBJ1-6; 9 bases map to TRBD1. V shed 0 bases and J 7 bases; nucleotides not matched to a gene: 1. The germline V gene has CDR1 SGHTA and CDR2 FQGNSA. The CDR3 length is 15 residues. As DNA, the CDR3 is TGTGCCAGCAGCTTAGCAGGGACAGGGAATTCACCCCTCCACTTT. Encoded protein: CASSLAGTGNSPLHF.

The chain links TRBV6-1 to TRBJ1-6; 8 nucleotides agree with TRBD1. Germline CDR1 MNHNS, CDR2 SASEGT. This CDR3 is built from 16 residues. V was clipped by 2 bases and J by 10 bases; unmatched bases: 10. The CDR3: CASSEHGRGRRSPLHF. In DNA form, the CDR3 reads TGTGCCAGCAGTGAACACGGCAGGGGGCGGCGCTCACCCCTCCACTTT.

The chain is built from TRBV18 and TRBJ2-3; no definite D call. Germline CDR1 is KGHSH and CDR2 is LQKENI. The CDR3 length is 14 residues. V gave up 0 bases and J gave up 2 bases, with 6 bases separating them. Here the CDR3 reads CASSPPFSTDTQYF. The CDR3 DNA sequence: TGTGCCAGCTCACCACCCTTTTCCACAGATACGCAGTATTTT. The variable domain in full, with the rest retrieved from reference TRBV18 and TRBJ2-3, is NAGVMQNPRHLVRRRGQEARLRCSPMKGHSHVYWYRQLPEEGLKFMVYLQKENIIDESGMPKERFSAEFPKEGPSILRIQQVVRGDSAAYFCASSPPFSTDTQYFGPGTRLTVL.

The CDR3 nucleotides read TGTGCCAGCAGTAAACCAGGAACCGCTAACTATGGCTACACCTTC. Amino acids: CASSKPGTANYGYTF. The rearrangement links TRBV28 to TRBJ1-2; D is uncertain. Germline lookup yields CDR1 MDHEN and CDR2 SYDVKM. The CDR3 extends over 15 amino acids. Trimming removed 5 bases from V and 0 bases from J, with 13 bases in between.

The CDR3, as DNA: TGTGCCACCAACGGTCGCGGGGGAACAGATACGCAGTATTTT. This encodes CATNGRGGTDTQYF. The chain recombines TRBV24-1 with TRBJ2-3; TRBD2 agrees at 7 bases. After removal of 8 bases from V and 3 bases from J, the junction contained 7 bases not matched to a gene. Germline CDR1 KGHDR, CDR2 SFDVKD. The CDR3 extends over 14 amino acids.

V usage is TRBV24-1 and J usage is TRBJ2-1, with a weak D call TRBD1 (6 bases). Per the germline V gene, CDR1 is KGHDR and CDR2 is SFDVKD. CDR3 size: 17 residues. The V end lost 4 bases, the J end lost 4 bases, and 19 bases lay between the germline ends. The CDR3: CATSDARGQTKYNEQFF. CDR3 DNA sequence: TGTGCCACCAGTGACGCCAGGGGCCAAACTAAATACAATGAGCAGTTCTTC.

The rearrangement uses TRBV5-6 and TRBJ1-2; 10 bases fit TRBD1. The CDR3 length is 17 residues. CDR1 is SGHDT, CDR2 YYEEEE, per germline. Trimming removed 2 bases from V and 0 bases from J; junction bases left unmatched: 7. CDR3 residues: CASSLGDRGRTNYGYTF. CDR3 nucleotides: TGTGCCAGCAGCTTAGGTGACAGGGGGCGGACTAACTATGGCTACACCTTC.

The chain links TRBV4-3 to TRBJ2-1; 7 positions match TRBD1. The germline gives CDR1 LGHNA, CDR2 YSLEER. The CDR3 length is 15 residues. With 4 bases clipped from V and 5 bases from J, the junction kept 8 bases outside the gene matches. CDR3 protein: CASSPRDRLNNEQFF. CDR3 nucleotides: TGCGCCAGCAGCCCCCGGGACAGACTTAACAATGAGCAGTTCTTC.

J is TRBJ2-7 and V is TRBV23-1; 9 nucleotides line up with TRBD2. TRBV23-1 is annotated as an ORF whose role is uncertain. V was clipped by 3 bases and J by 4 bases; unmatched bases: 10. This CDR3 comprises 16 residues. CDR3 sequence reads: CASSHRTSGGLYEQYF. CDR3 nucleotide sequence: TGCGCCAGCAGTCATAGAACCAGCGGGGGGTTGTACGAGCAGTACTTC.

The chain recombines TRBV10-2 with TRBJ1-1; 8 nucleotides match TRBD1. The CDR3 contains 14 residues. Germline CDR1 is WSHSY and CDR2 is SAAADI. With V trimmed by 6 bases and J by 4 bases, 7 bases remained unmatched. CDR3 DNA: TGCGCCAGCAGGGGGTTCAGGGGGCCCACTGAAGCTTTCTTT. Amino acid sequence: CASRGFRGPTEAFF.

The J gene is TRBJ2-5, the V gene TRBV5-1; D is perhaps TRBD1 (5 bases). The CDR3 contains 16 residues. Trimming removed 0 bases from V and 3 bases from J, with 15 bases in between. Germline V gives CDR1 SGHRS, CDR2 YFSETQ. As DNA, the CDR3 is TGCGCCAGCAGCTTGGGACAGAGACTTTCAGAAGAGACCCAGTACTTC. It encodes CASSLGQRLSEETQYF.

The rearrangement uses TRBV6-6 and TRBJ1-1; D perhaps matches TRBD1 (5 bases). Trimming took off 7 bases at V and 5 bases at J, with 14 bases between the two ends. The germline gives CDR1 MNHNY, CDR2 SVGAGI (reference sequence). The CDR3 is made up of 13 amino acids. The CDR3 coding sequence is TGTGCCAGCATCACGGGGGGTCGAACTGAAGCTTTCTTT. The encoded protein is CASITGGRTEAFF.

This chain uses TRBV7-9 with TRBJ1-4; 7 nucleotides agree with TRBD1. Germline loops: CDR1 SEHNR, CDR2 FQNEAQ (reference sequence). The CDR3 has 16 amino acids. After removal of 5 bases from V and 2 bases from J, the junction contained 8 bases not matched to a gene. CDR3 sequence reads: CASSPDRVGTNEKLFF. The CDR3 DNA reads TGTGCCAGCAGCCCCGACAGGGTTGGCACTAATGAAAAACTGTTTTTT. Full variable domain (outside the CDR3, taken from reference TRBV7-9 and TRBJ1-4): DTGVSQNPRHKITKRGQNVTFRCDPISEHNRLYWYRQTLGQGPEFLTYFQNEAQLEKSRLLSDRFSAERPKGSFSTLEIQRTEQGDSAMYLCASSPDRVGTNEKLFFGSGTQLSVL.

The V and J genes are TRBV7-2 and TRBJ1-2; weak D call: TRBD1 (5 bases). This CDR3 region has 12 residues. V lost 5 bases and J lost 8, with 12 bases in between. Looked up from germline, CDR1 is SGHTA and CDR2 is FQGNSA. The CDR3 DNA follows: TGTGCCAGCAGCGCGCGGGGGAACGGCTACACCTTC. This translates into CASSARGNGYTF.

J is TRBJ1-2 and V is TRBV6-2 or TRBV6-3, with a possible D match to TRBD1 (5 bases). The germline gives CDR1 MNHEY, CDR2 SVGEGT. The CDR3 contains 13 residues. V lost 6 bases, J lost 9 bases, and 17 bases lay in between. CDR3 DNA: TGTGCCAGCAGCGTAGGTCTGGGGCAACGCTACACCTTC. Translation gives CASSVGLGQRYTF.

The V call is TRBV19, the J call TRBJ1-1, with 8 nucleotides matching TRBD1. Germline CDR1 reads LNHDA; CDR2 reads SQIVND (reference sequence). After removal of 2 bases from V and 5 bases from J, the junction contained 10 bases not matched to a gene. The CDR3 loop spans 16 amino acids. In nucleotides, the CDR3 is TGTGCCAGTAGTATAAGCCAGGGGGCCCCCACGACTGAAGCTTTCTTT. It codes for CASSISQGAPTTEAFF. The full variable domain, completed using reference TRBV19 and TRBJ1-1, is DGGITQSPKYLFRKEGQNVTLSCEQNLNHDAMYWYRQDPGQGLRLIYYSQIVNDFQKGDIAEGYSVSREKKESFPLTVTSAQKNPTAFYLCASSISQGAPTTEAFFGQGTRLTVV.

This clone has just a few counts. J is TRBJ1-5 and V is TRBV7-8, with TRBD1 identical over 10 bases. This CDR3 has 15 amino acids. Germline CDR1 is SGHVS and CDR2 is FQNEAQ. After removal of 3 bases from V and 3 bases from J, the junction contained 2 bases not matched to a gene. CDR3: CASSLTGGYNQPQHF. In DNA, the CDR3 is TGTGCCAGCAGCTTGACAGGGGGCTACAATCAGCCCCAGCATTTT.

This clone came up once. The chain combines TRBV2 with TRBJ2-6; D remains unclear. This CDR3 region has 13 residues. CDR1 SNHLY and CDR2 FYNNEI come from the germline V gene. The germline V and J ends were trimmed by 10 bases and 1 base, with 8 bases remaining between them. CDR3: CATHGSGANVLTF. CDR3 coding DNA: TGTGCCACCCACGGGTCTGGGGCCAACGTCCTGACTTTC.

The chain is built from TRBV19 and TRBJ1-5; 8 bases fit TRBD1. The J segment lost 4 bases and the V segment lost 2 bases, leaving 7 bases of the junction unmatched. The length of the CDR3 is 16 residues. The V gene's germline CDR1 is LNHDA and CDR2 SQIVND (reference sequence). CDR3 residues: CASSIIPGQGNQPQHF. The CDR3, as DNA: TGTGCCAGTAGTATAATACCCGGACAGGGAAATCAGCCCCAGCATTTT.

The CDR3: CASSLDDPGGYGYTF. The CDR3 coding sequence is TGCGCCAGCAGCTTGGATGACCCCGGGGGCTATGGCTACACCTTC. The chain links TRBV5-1 to TRBJ1-2; D might be TRBD1 (5 bases). Trimming took off 0 bases at V and 4 bases at J, with 13 bases between the two ends. Germline CDR1 is SGHRS and CDR2 is YFSETQ. The CDR3 runs 15 residues.

The V call is TRBV3-1 (or the pseudogene TRBV3-2), the J call TRBJ2-1; D uncertain. Germline V gives CDR1 LGHDT, CDR2 YNNKEL (reference sequence). The CDR3 runs to 12 residues. V dropped 6 bases and J dropped 6 bases, with 9 bases sitting between them. The DNA of the CDR3 is TGTGCCAGCAGTCCGTCCCCCAATGAGCAGTTCTTC. Its protein is CASSPSPNEQFF.

In this sample, this clone turned up once. This chain joins TRBV11-1 and TRBJ2-5; TRBD2 matches at 14 bases. V dropped 5 bases and J dropped 5; count of bases not matched to a gene: 7. Germline V lookup: CDR1 SGHAT, CDR2 FQDESV (reference sequence). The CDR3 consists of 16 residues. CDR3 amino acids: CASSRLTSGGAETQYF. CDR3 nucleotide sequence: TGTGCCAGCAGCCGCCTGACTAGCGGGGGGGCTGAGACCCAGTACTTC.